One TCR beta chain is described in this entry. Trimming shortened V by 0 bases and J by 12 bases, and 17 bases separated the two germline ends. The CDR3 is 13 residues long. CDR1 and CDR2 (germline): SQVTM, ANQGSEA. This sample stems from a study of blood T cells in healthy people across ages. Primers used in a second PCR of about 6 to 11 cycles were a sample-barcoded 5' primer and a J-beta primer mix. MiXCR was run by TCRdb on the 5' RACE reads, yielding one entry per CDR3 protein. The table lists more than 800,000 distinct CDR3 sequences, 40% to 45% of them singletons. The rearrangement joins TRBV29-1 to TRBJ1-2; no reliable D call. Sequencing was performed on blood. This clonotype was sampled from a woman aged 60-70 years in good health. CDR3 sequence (DNA): TGCAGCGTTGAAGAAAGTGGAAAGGGCGGGAACACCTTC. Residues: CSVEESGKGGNTF.